These T cell receptor beta chains were read from a single sample in a study of cytomegalovirus exposure and HLA in healthy donors. Measured with immunoSEQ multiplex PCR; TCRdb has only the in-frame clones, and not every one. The sample carries just under 250,000 clones, roughly 80% recorded once. Material for sequencing was PBMCs. The receptors stem from a woman aged 40 to 55 in good health and CMV-seropositive. The conserved cysteine and the conserved F or W are not part of the CDR3 here. The order of the fields is V gene, CDR3 protein.

TRBV7-9	ASSYGQGSTYNEQF
TRBV7-6	ASSVEGAGETQY
TRBV19	ASSIRRQGVGEQF
TRBV19	ASSIDRSSTDTQY
TRBV9	ASSEHNTGELF
TRBV15	ATSRDLLSGPVPEQY
TRBV25-1	ASIGGAAYNSPLH
TRBV19	ASSIGQIYEQY
TRBV9	ASGPARDEQY
TRBV6-5	ASSYSRQGYNEQF
TRBV4-3	ASSLSQGTEAF
TRBV4-3	ASSQDLGRLGFGYT
TRBV5-6	ASKRYGRGGTDTQY
TRBV7-2	ASSLAQGGTEAF
TRBV12-5	ASGLTPGQGRYGYT
TRBV11-2	ASSLLLPTGGMNTEAF
TRBV21-1	ASSKGGLVSYEQY
TRBV19	ASSLGTSIQETQY
TRBV27	ASNGQGARDTEAF
TRBV13	ASSSRTSGQYEQY
TRBV29-1	SAASGRGGGYGYT
TRBV19	ASSIFAGGNQPQH
TRBV9	ASSVGGTAGSSYT
TRBV11-3	ASSTRRQSETQY
TRBV15	ATSPESYNSPLH
TRBV9	ASSVGPGRVGLNTEAF
TRBV9	ASSPEVAGAQTQY
TRBV18	ASSPSQGTDGYT
TRBV6-5	ASSQTSGATQY
TRBV4-1	ASSQGPSGGSNEQF
TRBV5-4	ASSLGQGATYEQY
TRBV11-3	ASSAIPGGLREQY
TRBV27	ASSTGAGTEAF
TRBV27	ASSLGTSGRNEQF
TRBV30	AWIWDRGPFSHTIY
TRBV19	ASTSQEGSYEQY
TRBV19	ASSTPGQGITEAF
TRBV19	ASSRDSQPQH
TRBV5-1	ASSLEGTVTDTQY
TRBV14	ASSQENGLGEQY
TRBV18	ASSLQTVNYGYT
TRBV15	ATSREGGQGGYEQY
TRBV10-3	AISERGGAVTGDSEQY
TRBV2	ASREGTGELF
TRBV9	ASSVGSGILEKLF
TRBV5-4	ASSLGLSGGFDEQF
TRBV6-6	ASSFTGGDTGELF
TRBV10-3	ATVKGTENTEAF
TRBV11-3	ASSLAASYEQY
TRBV5-4	ASSLGGTATTEAF
TRBV7-9	SSSLDRAQPQH
TRBV7-9	ASSLGGTGELF
TRBV21-1	ASRGSEQF
TRBV7-2	ASSLERNYEQY
TRBV2	ASSGRGLAKETQY
TRBV6-5	ASSYRTGEQY
TRBV5-6	ASSFSDRANQPQH
TRBV29-1	SVQGGRGRGDTQY
TRBV7-3	ASSLTPGGYEQY
TRBV7-2	ASSQGRTYNEQF